These 8 T cell receptor beta chains came from one sample sequenced in a study of blood T cell repertoires in COVID-19 (dated by TCRdb to about 2020). Receptor amplification or capture employed the immunoSEQ multiplex PCR assay. This immuneACCESS table, as held by TCRdb, lists in-frame sequences with V and J called but not all clones. Of the missing ones, under half trace to an unresolved V gene in checked studies; the others have no known cause. This sample comprises about 300,000 clones, around 88% of them detected only once. Under 8% of the sample belongs to the ten largest clones. Material: peripheral blood. The receptor set was obtained from a woman aged 25 to 45 who had recovered from COVID-19.

This clone appeared a single time. The V gene is TRBV28, the J gene TRBJ1-2, with D unresolved. CDR1 MDHEN and CDR2 SYDVKM come from the germline V gene. The V end lost 3 bases, the J end lost 8 bases, and 13 bases lay between the germline ends. This CDR3 is 13 amino acids long. For the CDR3, the DNA is TGTGCCAGCAGTTTGAGACCCAGCGGCGGCTACACCTTC. It specifies CASSLRPSGGYTF.

The chain joins TRBV7-2 to TRBJ2-1; unclear D gene. This CDR3 is built from 16 residues. V was pared by 1 base and J by 0 bases, with 10 bases between. Germline CDR1 and CDR2: SGHTA and FQGNSA. CDR3 sequence reads: CASSLDGSDSYNEQFF. The CDR3 DNA follows: TGTGCCAGCAGCTTAGACGGCAGCGACTCCTACAATGAGCAGTTCTTC.

V gene TRBV4-1 combines with J gene TRBJ2-7; 8 nucleotides line up with TRBD1. The trim removed 5 bases at V and 7 bases at J, leaving 13 bases unmatched. This CDR3 is built from 15 residues. Per the germline V gene, CDR1 is MGHRA and CDR2 is YSYEKL. The CDR3 spells CASSRVNGQGSEQYF. Written as DNA, the CDR3 is TGCGCCAGCAGCAGGGTGAACGGACAGGGTAGTGAGCAGTACTTC.

Remarks on this clone: The same CDR3 also results from other DNA sequences found in this sample. This chain connects TRBV5-8 to TRBJ1-5, with a tentative D call TRBD1 (6 bases). The CDR3 has 15 residues. V lost 4 bases to trimming and J lost 0 bases, with 11 bases between them. Germline V gene lookup returns CDR1 SGHTS and CDR2 YDEGEE. CDR3 DNA: TGTGCCAGCAGCCTTCAGGGGTATAGCAATCAGCCCCAGCATTTT. Translating gives CASSLQGYSNQPQHF. The full variable domain, with the rest looked up from reference TRBV5-8 and TRBJ1-5, is EAGVTQSPTHLIKTRGQQATLRCSPISGHTSVYWYQQALGLGLQFLLWYDEGEERNRGNFPPRFSGRQFPNYSSELNVNALELEDSALYLCASSLQGYSNQPQHFGDGTRLSIL.

The chain is built from TRBV28 and TRBJ1-4; a weak D match, TRBD1 (5 bases). CDR3 size: 12 residues. The germline V and J ends were trimmed by 3 bases and 10 bases, with 9 bases remaining between them. Germline V gene sequence: CDR1 MDHEN, CDR2 SYDVKM. The CDR3 DNA reads as TGTGCCAGCAGTTTGGGGGAGGCAAAACTGTTTTTT. Translated: CASSLGEAKLFF. The variable domain in full, completed from reference TRBV28 and TRBJ1-4, reads DVKVTQSSRYLVKRTGEKVFLECVQDMDHENMFWYRQDPGLGLRLIYFSYDVKMKEKGDIPEGYSVSREKKERFSLILESASTNQTSMYLCASSLGEAKLFFGSGTQLSVL.

The rearrangement joins TRBV11-3 to TRBJ1-1, with unresolved D. Per germline, CDR1 SGHNT and CDR2 YENEEA. Trimming pared 1 base from V and 4 bases from J, leaving 10 bases between. The CDR3 sequence is 14 residues long. The CDR3 reads CASSLGRQTTEAFF. In nucleotides, the CDR3 is TGTGCCAGCAGCTTAGGCCGACAAACCACTGAAGCTTTCTTT.

This chain's CDR3 is CASSRGSYGYTF. The CDR3 nucleotides read TGTGCCAGCAGTCGCGGCAGCTATGGCTACACCTTC. V gene TRBV6-5 combines with J gene TRBJ1-2; D is undetermined. This CDR3 is 12 amino acids long. Germline-derived CDR1 and CDR2 are MNHEY and SVGAGI. Trimming shortened V by 5 bases and J by 4 bases, and 8 bases separated the two germline ends.

The gene calls are TRBV3-1 (or the pseudogene TRBV3-2) and TRBJ2-3; 7 bases match TRBD2. Germline V gene lookup returns CDR1 LGHDT and CDR2 YNNKEL (reference sequence). V shed 4 bases and J 7 bases; nucleotides not matched to a gene: 23. This CDR3 contains 19 residues. The CDR3 is CASSLTSTSSRYKRYTQYF. CDR3 bases: TGTGCCAGCAGCCTAACCTCGACTAGCTCTAGGTATAAGAGATATACGCAGTATTTT.